The sequence of this T cell receptor (beta chain) was determined in a study of blood T cell repertoires in COVID-19. Study background: Samples representing acute and convalescent COVID-19 were sourced from the United States, Italy and Spain.

Authors' data handling: Scientists estimated how many nucleated cells there were by amplifying reference gene primers. The table came from immunoSEQ multiplex PCR; TCRdb's copy has only in-frame clones and leaves some out. Clone size and the V and J calls come from that table; the DNA yielded D and trimming. The data contain 250,000 or so clones, roughly 82% of them singletons. The CDR3 spans 13 residues. Germline CDR1 is MNHEY and CDR2 is SMNVEV (reference sequence). V shed 3 bases and J shed 4 bases, with 7 bases lying between them. J is TRBJ1-3 and V is TRBV27; D gene unclear. The TCR sequence derives from an elderly man with acute or convalescent COVID-19. Source material: peripheral blood. CDR3 residues: CASSLARGNTIYF. CDR3 DNA: TGTGCCAGCAGTTTGGCGAGGGGAAACACCATATATTTT.